This entry is about one TCR beta chain. Its target is not known. This specimen belongs to a study of breast tumors, draining lymph nodes, adjacent tissues. Via MiXCR, TCRdb re-called the multiplex PCR reads, giving one row per CDR3 protein. The sample lists 150,000 to 200,000 distinct CDR3 sequences, about 32% occurring once. Study-wide results and caveats: Tumor and nontumor repertoires were significantly more similar in luminal-like than in basal-like breast cancer. The data were judged consistent with most tumor T cells coming from lymph node and expanding in tumor. Tumors had less TCR diversity than lymph nodes, more than nontumor tissue.

Germline V gene sequence: CDR1 LGHNA, CDR2 YSLEER. Trimming at V came to 0 bases and at J to 6 bases, leaving 16 bases not matched to a gene. This CDR3 is built from 18 residues. The lymph nodes were axillary draining lymph nodes from breast cancer patients. Sequencing used axillary lymph node tissue. The receptor was isolated from a female donor with breast cancer. Some clones in this sample may be carry-over from other donors' samples. The chain uses TRBV4-3 and TRBJ2-5; 7 positions match TRBD2. CDR3 bases: TGCGCCAGCAGCCAAGATTACCTTCTTAGTGGGAGGGACCAGACCCAGTACTTC. It encodes CASSQDYLLSGRDQTQYF.